This T cell receptor beta chain came from a study of blood T cells in healthy people across ages. This CDR3 has 15 amino acids. CDR1 and CDR2 from the germline V gene are MNHEY and SVGAGI. As regards this clonotype: A read error may produce the germline difference seen at one junction end.

Then a second PCR, running roughly 6 to 11 cycles, was carried out with a sample-barcoded 5' primer and a J-beta primer mix. MiXCR, applied by TCRdb to the 5' RACE reads, yields one record per CDR3 protein. The sample lists roughly 900,000 distinct CDR3 sequences, around 28% occurring once. The origin of this receptor is a woman older than 75 in good health. Sequencing was done on a sample of blood. The V call is TRBV6-5, the J call TRBJ2-2; 7 nucleotides line up with TRBD1. CDR3 sequence (DNA): TGTGCCAGCAGATCAGGGGGAAGTTTCACCAGGGAGCTGTTTTTT. Translating it yields CASRSGGSFTRELFF.